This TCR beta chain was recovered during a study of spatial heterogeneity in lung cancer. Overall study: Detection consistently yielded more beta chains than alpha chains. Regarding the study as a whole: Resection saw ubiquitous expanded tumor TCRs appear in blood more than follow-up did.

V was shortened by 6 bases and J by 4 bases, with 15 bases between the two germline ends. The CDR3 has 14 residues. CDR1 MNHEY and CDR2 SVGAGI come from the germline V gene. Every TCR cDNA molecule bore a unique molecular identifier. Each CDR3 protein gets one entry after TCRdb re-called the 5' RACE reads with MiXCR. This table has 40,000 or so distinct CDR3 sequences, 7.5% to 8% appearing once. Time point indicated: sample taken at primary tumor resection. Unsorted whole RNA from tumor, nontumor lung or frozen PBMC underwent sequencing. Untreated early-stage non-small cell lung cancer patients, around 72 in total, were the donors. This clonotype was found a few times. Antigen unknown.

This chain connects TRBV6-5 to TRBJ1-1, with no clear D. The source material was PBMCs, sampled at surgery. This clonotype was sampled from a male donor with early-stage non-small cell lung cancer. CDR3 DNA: TGTGCCAGCAGCCTAACTAAGGCGGGCACTGAAGCTTTCTTT. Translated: CASSLTKAGTEAFF.